This T cell receptor (beta chain) was retrieved from a study of graft-versus-host responses after intestinal transplantation. Some clones are missing from TCRdb's copy, which holds only in-frame ones; the method was immunoSEQ multiplex PCR. The data hold about 37,000 clones, with 75% to 90% observed a single time. The CDR3 is 17 amino acids. Per the germline V gene, CDR1 is SGHRS and CDR2 is YFSETQ. The V end lost 0 bases, the J end lost 0 bases, and 10 bases lay between the germline ends. Lamina propria and intraepithelial lymphocytes were released by processing graft tissue. The TCR comes from a human patient who received an intestinal transplant, so some T cells may come from the graft donor. Sequenced material: ileum tissue, taken about 200 days after intestinal transplant. The V and J genes are TRBV5-1 and TRBJ2-6; perhaps TRBD1 as D (5 bases). CDR3 in DNA: TGCGCCAGCAGCTTGGCGGACATCTCCTCTGGGGCCAACGTCCTGACTTTC. Encoded protein: CASSLADISSGANVLTF. Filled out from reference TRBV5-1 and TRBJ2-6, the complete variable domain reads KAGVTQTPRYLIKTRGQQVTLSCSPISGHRSVSWYQQTPGQGLQFLFEYFSETQRNKGNFPGRFSGRQFSNSRSEMNVSTLELGDSALYLCASSLADISSGANVLTFGAGSRLTVL.